This T cell receptor (beta chain) was recovered during a study of shared clonotypes between healthy human individuals. The method was immunoSEQ multiplex PCR; TCRdb's version includes in-frame clones alone and lacks a portion of them. The repertoire holds approximately 1,000,000 clones, with approximately 77% as singletons. The CDR3 has 13 residues. The germline gives CDR1 SGHAT, CDR2 FQNNGV. V was pared by 5 bases and J by 8 bases, with 15 bases between. Broader study findings: Compared with clonotypes that all four donors shared, non-shared clonotypes had lower generation probabilities. What rarefaction showed was incomplete sorted-subset sequencing despite large depth.

A remark on this clone: The antigen remains unidentified.

Sequencing was done on a sample of memory CD4+ T cells from PBMCs. Subset in this sample: CD45RA-negative fraction. This TCR was sampled from a man between 18 and 29 years old in good health. Some clones in this sample may be carry-over from other donors' samples. This rearrangement joins TRBV11-2 to TRBJ1-1; no definite D call. The CDR3 coding sequence is TGTGCCAGCAGCCTATCCGACGGTGGGGAAGCTTTCTTT. Translated, it gives CASSLSDGGEAFF.